The rows below give T cell receptor beta chains drawn from one sample of a study of shared clonotypes between healthy human individuals. TCRdb's copy holds only in-frame clones and misses some; the assay was immunoSEQ multiplex PCR. The profile shows roughly 1,100,000 clones, around 75% of them singletons. The material sequenced was memory CD4+ T cells sorted from blood. These receptors were collected from a man between 18 and 29 years old in good health. Each CDR3 is given without its conserved first and last residue. D genes are given only for firm matches.

J,D,V,CDR3
TRBJ1-1,NA,TRBV6-6,ASSYGPMNTEAF
TRBJ2-3,NA,TRBV19,ASKVTRTDTQY
TRBJ2-7,NA,TRBV27,ASSLIARTDYEQY
TRBJ1-1,NA,TRBV2,ASVRAGGTEAF
TRBJ1-2,TRBD1,TRBV6-5,ASRRQGYGYT
TRBJ1-6,TRBD1,TRBV19,ASSPRVGTGNNSPLH
TRBJ2-3,TRBD2,TRBV5-1,ASSRSGTSTDTQY
TRBJ2-3,TRBD2,TRBV27,ASSLAGVGNTQY
TRBJ2-3,NA,TRBV2,ASSPVSFTDTQY
TRBJ2-7,NA,TRBV6-6,ASSYSGTSYEQY
TRBJ1-3,NA,TRBV6-5,ASSYSWGRTIY
TRBJ2-2,NA,TRBV27,ASSLERLAAGELF
TRBJ1-2,TRBD1,TRBV18,ASSHGQGPYGYT
TRBJ2-7,NA,TRBV27,ASSLLGRGAAEQY
TRBJ1-1,NA,TRBV18,ASSPRLGTEAF
TRBJ2-2,NA,TRBV19,ASSALGSSNTGELF
TRBJ2-7,TRBD2,TRBV6-4,ASSTSASGTYEQY
TRBJ1-5,NA,TRBV5-1,ASSTRVGQPQH
TRBJ2-7,NA,TRBV30,AWNRQATNYEQY
TRBJ2-2,TRBD1,TRBV7-9,ASSPGQGHTGELF